This T cell receptor (beta chain) appears in the sequencing data of a study of T cells in Graves' hyperthyroidism and ophthalmopathy. The study, taken as a whole, reports: Clonotypes that were expanded in thyroid above 0.001 mostly appeared in blood too. Ophthalmopathy was predicted by the model a median of approximately 6 months ahead of onset.

Lactation, pregnancy, other autoimmune disease or uncontrolled infection led to exclusion of patients. On this clonotype itself: Its antigen is still unknown.

The germline V gene encodes CDR1 MNHEY and CDR2 SVGAGI. There are 14 residues in the CDR3. Deletions cut 8 bases from V and 4 bases from J, with 15 bases between. Researchers amplified the TCR beta CDR3 regions from RNA transcripts. Initially, a first-round RT-PCR of the TCR CDR3 employed the HTBI primer set. One entry per CDR3 protein, called by TCRdb with MiXCR from the multiplex PCR reads. The sample consists of over 650,000 distinct CDR3 sequences, approximately 42% of them appearing once. The sample consisted of peripheral blood or thyroid tissue (not recorded which). The chain joins TRBV6-5 to TRBJ1-5; tentative D call: TRBD1 (6 bases). This TCR was sampled from an adult man with Graves' disease, either hyperthyroidism or ophthalmopathy (not recorded which). The CDR3 bases are TGTGCCAGCCGATCGGGACACAATAATCAGCCCCAGCATTTT. Its protein is CASRSGHNNQPQHF.